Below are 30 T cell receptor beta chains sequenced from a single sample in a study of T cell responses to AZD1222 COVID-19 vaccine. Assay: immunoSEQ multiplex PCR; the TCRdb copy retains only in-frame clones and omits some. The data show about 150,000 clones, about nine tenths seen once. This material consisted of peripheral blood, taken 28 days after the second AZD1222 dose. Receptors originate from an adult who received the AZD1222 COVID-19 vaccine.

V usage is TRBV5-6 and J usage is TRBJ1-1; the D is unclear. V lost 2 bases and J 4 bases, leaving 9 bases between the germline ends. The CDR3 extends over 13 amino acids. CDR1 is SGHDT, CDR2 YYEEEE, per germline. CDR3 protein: CASSFPGFTEAFF. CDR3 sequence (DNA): TGTGCCAGCAGCTTCCCAGGATTCACTGAAGCTTTCTTT.

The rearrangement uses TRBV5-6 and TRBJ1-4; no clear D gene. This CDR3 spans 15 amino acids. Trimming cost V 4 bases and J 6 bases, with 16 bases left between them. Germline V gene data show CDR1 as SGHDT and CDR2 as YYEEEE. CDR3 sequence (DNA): TGTGCCAGCAGCCCGGGAAGAAGGGTGCATGAAAAACTGTTTTTT. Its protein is CASSPGRRVHEKLFF. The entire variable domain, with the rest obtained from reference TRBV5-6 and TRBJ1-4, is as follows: DAGVTQSPTHLIKTRGQQVTLRCSPKSGHDTVSWYQQALGQGPQFIFQYYEEEERQRGNFPDRFSGHQFPNYSSELNVNALLLGDSALYLCASSPGRRVHEKLFFGSGTQLSVL.

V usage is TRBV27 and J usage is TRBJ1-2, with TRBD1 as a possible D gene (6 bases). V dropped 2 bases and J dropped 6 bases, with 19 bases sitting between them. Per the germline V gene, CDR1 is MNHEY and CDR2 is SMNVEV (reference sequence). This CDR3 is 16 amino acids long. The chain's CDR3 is CASSLSGGGMVDGYTF. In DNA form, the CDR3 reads TGTGCCAGCAGTTTAAGCGGTGGGGGCATGGTGGATGGCTACACCTTC.

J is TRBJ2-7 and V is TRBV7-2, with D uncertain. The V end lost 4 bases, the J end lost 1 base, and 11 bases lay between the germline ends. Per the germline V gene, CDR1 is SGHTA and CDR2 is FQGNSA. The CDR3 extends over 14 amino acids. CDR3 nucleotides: TGTGCCAGCAGCTCAACCGGTGGTTCCTACGAGCAGTACTTC. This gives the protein CASSSTGGSYEQYF.

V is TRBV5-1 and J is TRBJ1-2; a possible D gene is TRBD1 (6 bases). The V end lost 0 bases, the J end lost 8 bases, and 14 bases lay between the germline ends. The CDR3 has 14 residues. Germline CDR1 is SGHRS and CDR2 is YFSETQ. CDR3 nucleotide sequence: TGCGCCAGCAGCTTGGCCTGGACAGAATCCGGCTACACCTTC. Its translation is CASSLAWTESGYTF.

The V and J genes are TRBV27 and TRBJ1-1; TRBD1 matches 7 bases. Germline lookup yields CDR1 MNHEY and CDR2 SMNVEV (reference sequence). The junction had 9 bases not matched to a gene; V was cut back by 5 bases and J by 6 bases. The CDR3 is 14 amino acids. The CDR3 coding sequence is TGTGCCAGCAGTCCACCGGGACAGAGGTCTGAAGCTTTCTTT. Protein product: CASSPPGQRSEAFF.

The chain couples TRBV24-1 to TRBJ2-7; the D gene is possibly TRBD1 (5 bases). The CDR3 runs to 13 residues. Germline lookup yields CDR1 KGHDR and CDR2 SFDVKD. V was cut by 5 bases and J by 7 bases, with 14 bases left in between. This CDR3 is CATSGKGMREQYF. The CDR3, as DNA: TGTGCCACCAGTGGGAAGGGGATGAGGGAGCAGTACTTC.

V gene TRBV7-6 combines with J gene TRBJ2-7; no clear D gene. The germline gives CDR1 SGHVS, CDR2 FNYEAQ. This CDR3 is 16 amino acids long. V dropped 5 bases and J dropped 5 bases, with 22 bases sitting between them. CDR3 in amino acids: CASSPLYPLKDHEQYF. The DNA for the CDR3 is TGTGCCAGCAGCCCACTCTACCCACTTAAGGACCACGAGCAGTACTTC. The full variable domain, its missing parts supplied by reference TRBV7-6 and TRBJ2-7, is GAGVSQSPRYKVTKRGQDVALRCDPISGHVSLYWYRQALGQGPEFLTYFNYEAQQDKSGLPNDRFSAERPEGSISTLTIQRTEQRDSAMYRCASSPLYPLKDHEQYFGPGTRLTVT.

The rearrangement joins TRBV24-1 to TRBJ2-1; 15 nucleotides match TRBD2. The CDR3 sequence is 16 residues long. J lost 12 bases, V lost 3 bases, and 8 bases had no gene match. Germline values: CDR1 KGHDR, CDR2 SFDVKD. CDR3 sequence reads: CATSDGLAGGYRGQFF. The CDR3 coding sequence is TGTGCCACCAGTGATGGACTAGCGGGAGGGTACCGGGGGCAGTTCTTC.

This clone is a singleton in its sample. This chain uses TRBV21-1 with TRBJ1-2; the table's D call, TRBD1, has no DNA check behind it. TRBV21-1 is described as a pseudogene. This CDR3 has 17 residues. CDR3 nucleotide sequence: TGTGCCGACGCACCCTGGGTGAAAAGGGGGCCTATCTATGGCTACACCTTC. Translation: CADAPWVKRGPIYGYTF.

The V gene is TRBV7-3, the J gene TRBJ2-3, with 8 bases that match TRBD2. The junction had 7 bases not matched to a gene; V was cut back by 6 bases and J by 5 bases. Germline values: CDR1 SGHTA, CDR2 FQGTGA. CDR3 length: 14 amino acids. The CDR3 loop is CASRSGRVGDTQYF. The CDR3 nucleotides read TGTGCCAGCAGAAGCGGGAGAGTAGGAGATACGCAGTATTTT.

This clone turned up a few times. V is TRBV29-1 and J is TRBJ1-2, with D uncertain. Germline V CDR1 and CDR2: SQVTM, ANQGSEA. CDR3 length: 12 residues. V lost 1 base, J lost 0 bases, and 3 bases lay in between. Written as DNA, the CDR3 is TGCAGCGTTGAAGCAACTAACTATGGCTACACCTTC. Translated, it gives CSVEATNYGYTF.

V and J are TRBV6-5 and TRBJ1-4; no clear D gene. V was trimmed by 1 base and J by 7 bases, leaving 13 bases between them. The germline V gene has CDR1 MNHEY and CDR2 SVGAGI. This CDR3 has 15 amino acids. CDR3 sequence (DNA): TGTGCCAGCAGTTACTTGGTCGGACGAGGTGAAAAACTGTTTTTT. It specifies CASSYLVGRGEKLFF.

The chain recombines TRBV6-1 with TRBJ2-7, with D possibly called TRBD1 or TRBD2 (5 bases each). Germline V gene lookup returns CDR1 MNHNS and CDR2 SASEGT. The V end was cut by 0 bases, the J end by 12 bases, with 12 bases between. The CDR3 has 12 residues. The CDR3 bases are TGTGCCAGCAGTGAAGCTGGGGCAGGGAGGTACTTC. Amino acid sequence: CASSEAGAGRYF.

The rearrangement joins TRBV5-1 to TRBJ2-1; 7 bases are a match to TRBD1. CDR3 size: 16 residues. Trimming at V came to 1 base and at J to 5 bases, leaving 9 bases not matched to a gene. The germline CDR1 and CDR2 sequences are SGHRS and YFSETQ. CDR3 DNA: TGCGCCAGCAGCTTGCCCCGGGATCAGGGGGACAATGAGCAGTTCTTC. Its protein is CASSLPRDQGDNEQFF.

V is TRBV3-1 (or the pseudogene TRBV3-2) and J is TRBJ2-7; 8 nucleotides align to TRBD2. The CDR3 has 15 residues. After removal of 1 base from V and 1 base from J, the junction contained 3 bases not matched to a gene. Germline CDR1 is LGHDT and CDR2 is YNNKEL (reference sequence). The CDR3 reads CASSQAGTRSYEQYF. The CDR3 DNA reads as TGTGCCAGCAGCCAAGCCGGGACTAGATCCTACGAGCAGTACTTC.

CDR3 DNA sequence: TGCGCCAGCAGCTTGGATCCGCCGGGACTAGCGTCGTGGGTCTTATACGAGCAGTACTTC. The encoded protein is CASSLDPPGLASWVLYEQYF. V is TRBV5-1 and J is TRBJ2-7; the match to TRBD2 covers 10 bases. Germline values: CDR1 SGHRS, CDR2 YFSETQ. J gave up 4 bases and V 0 bases, and 19 bases lay outside the gene matches. CDR3 length: 20 residues.

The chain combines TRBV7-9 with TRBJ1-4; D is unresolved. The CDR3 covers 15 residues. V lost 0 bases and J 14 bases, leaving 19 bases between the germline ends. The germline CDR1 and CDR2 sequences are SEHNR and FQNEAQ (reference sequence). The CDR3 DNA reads TGTGCCAGCAGCTTAGCTCAATTTTCGACATCGAAGCTGTTTTTT. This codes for CASSLAQFSTSKLFF.

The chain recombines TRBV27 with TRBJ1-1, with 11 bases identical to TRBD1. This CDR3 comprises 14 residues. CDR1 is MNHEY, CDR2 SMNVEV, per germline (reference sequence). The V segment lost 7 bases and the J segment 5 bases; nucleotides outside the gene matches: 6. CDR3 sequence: CASKGTGGGTEAFF. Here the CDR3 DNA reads TGTGCCAGCAAAGGGACAGGGGGGGGAACTGAAGCTTTCTTT.

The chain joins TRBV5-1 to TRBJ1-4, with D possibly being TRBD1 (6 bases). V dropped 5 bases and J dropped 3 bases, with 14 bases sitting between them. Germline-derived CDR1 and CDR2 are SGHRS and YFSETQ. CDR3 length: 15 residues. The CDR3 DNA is TGCGCCAGCAGGAGGAGGGAGGGGGCTAATGAAAAACTGTTTTTT. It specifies CASRRREGANEKLFF.

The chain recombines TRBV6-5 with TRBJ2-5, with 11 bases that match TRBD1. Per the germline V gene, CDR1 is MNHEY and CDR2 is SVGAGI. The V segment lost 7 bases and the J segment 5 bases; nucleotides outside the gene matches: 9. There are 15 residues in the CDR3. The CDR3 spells CASITGTGGVETQYF. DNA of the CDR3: TGTGCCAGCATAACCGGGACAGGGGGAGTGGAGACCCAGTACTTC.

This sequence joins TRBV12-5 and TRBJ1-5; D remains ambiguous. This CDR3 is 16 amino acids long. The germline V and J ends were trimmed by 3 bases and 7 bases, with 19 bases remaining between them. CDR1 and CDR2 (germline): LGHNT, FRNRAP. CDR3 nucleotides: TGTGCTAGTGGTTTCCTTGAGGAGAGGGTAGGGCAGCCCCAGCATTTT. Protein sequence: CASGFLEERVGQPQHF.

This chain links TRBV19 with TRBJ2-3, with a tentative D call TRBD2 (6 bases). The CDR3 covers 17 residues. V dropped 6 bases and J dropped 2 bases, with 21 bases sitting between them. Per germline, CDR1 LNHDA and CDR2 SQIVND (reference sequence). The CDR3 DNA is TGTGCCAGTAGACCAGACCGAAGGCCGGGGGACACAGATACGCAGTATTTT. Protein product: CASRPDRRPGDTDTQYF.

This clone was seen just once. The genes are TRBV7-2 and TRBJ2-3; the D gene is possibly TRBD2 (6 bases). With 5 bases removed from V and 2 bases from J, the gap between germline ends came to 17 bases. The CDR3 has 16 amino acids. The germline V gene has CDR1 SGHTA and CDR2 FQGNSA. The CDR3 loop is CASSPDSGGYTDTQYF. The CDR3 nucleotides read TGTGCCAGCAGCCCCGACTCCGGAGGGTACACAGATACGCAGTATTTT.

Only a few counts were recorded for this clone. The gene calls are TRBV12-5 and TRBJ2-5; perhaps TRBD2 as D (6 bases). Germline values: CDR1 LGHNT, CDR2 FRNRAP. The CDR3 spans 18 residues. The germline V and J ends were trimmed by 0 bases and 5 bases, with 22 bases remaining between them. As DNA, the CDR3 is TGTGCTAGTGGTTTGGTAGAAGCGGGTGGCAATGGTTGGGAGACCCAGTACTTC. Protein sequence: CASGLVEAGGNGWETQYF.

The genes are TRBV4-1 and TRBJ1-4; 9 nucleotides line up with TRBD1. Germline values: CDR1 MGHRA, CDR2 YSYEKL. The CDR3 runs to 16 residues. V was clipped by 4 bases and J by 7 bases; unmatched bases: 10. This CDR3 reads CASSPDRGRGFEKLFF. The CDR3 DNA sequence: TGCGCCAGCAGCCCCGACAGGGGGAGGGGGTTTGAAAAACTGTTTTTT.

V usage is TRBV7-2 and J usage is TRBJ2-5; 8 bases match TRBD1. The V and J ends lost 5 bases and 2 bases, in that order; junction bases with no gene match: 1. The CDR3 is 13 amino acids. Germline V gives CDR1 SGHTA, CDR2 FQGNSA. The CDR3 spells CASSRTGQETQYF. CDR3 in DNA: TGTGCCAGCAGCCGGACAGGGCAAGAGACCCAGTACTTC.

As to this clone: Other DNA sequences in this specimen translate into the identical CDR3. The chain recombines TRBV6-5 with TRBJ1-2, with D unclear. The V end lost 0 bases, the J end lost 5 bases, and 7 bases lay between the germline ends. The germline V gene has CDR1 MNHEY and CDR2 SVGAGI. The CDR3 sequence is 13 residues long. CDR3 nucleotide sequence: TGTGCCAGCAGTTACTCGTTGGGGTATGGCTACACCTTC. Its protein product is CASSYSLGYGYTF.

The CDR3 bases are TGCAGCGTTGCTAGAGATAATCAGCCCCAGCATTTT. Its translation is CSVARDNQPQHF. V usage is TRBV29-1 and J usage is TRBJ1-5; D unresolved. This CDR3 contains 12 residues. V was pared by 4 bases and J by 4 bases, with 8 bases between. Germline CDR1 is SQVTM and CDR2 is ANQGSEA. The whole variable domain, remainder taken from reference TRBV29-1 and TRBJ1-5, is SAVISQKPSRDICQRGTSLTIQCQVDSQVTMMFWYRQQPGQSLTLIATANQGSEATYESGFVIDKFPISRPNLTFSTLTVSNMSPEDSSIYLCSVARDNQPQHFGDGTRLSIL.

CDR3 in amino acids: CASSDFRAHNEQFF. The CDR3 DNA reads TGTGCCAGCAGTGATTTTAGGGCCCACAATGAGCAGTTCTTC. The chain employs TRBV2 and TRBJ2-1; D uncertain. Looked up from germline, CDR1 is SNHLY and CDR2 is FYNNEI. V was pared by 3 bases and J by 5 bases, with 11 bases between. This CDR3 is 14 amino acids long.